These T cell receptor beta chains were read from a single sample in a study of regulatory T cells in long-lasting Graves disease. TCRdb re-called the multiplex PCR reads through MiXCR, storing one row per CDR3 protein. The data contain roughly 440,000 distinct CDR3 sequences, 16% of them singletons. This sample also appeared in a second study, on T cells in Graves' hyperthyroidism and ophthalmopathy.

Sample: peripheral blood mononuclear cells (PBMCs), taken at new diagnosis, from a patient treated with antithyroid drugs. The receptors were sampled from a woman aged 18-29 years with Graves disease. Each CDR3 is given with its conserved first and last residue.

V	J	CDR3
TRBV6-5	TRBJ1-5	CASSYQQPLSQPQHF
TRBV20-1	TRBJ1-2	CSARDLGQGGYTF
TRBV6-5	TRBJ2-3	CASSSGLAGATDTQYF
TRBV29-1	TRBJ2-7	CSVEGTGSPQYF
TRBV29-1	TRBJ2-7	CSAFGDRGHEQYF
TRBV20-1	TRBJ2-2	CSARTSGTPDGELFF
TRBV7-2	TRBJ2-3	CASSLGGTGSYTQYF
TRBV9	TRBJ2-1	CASSVSDRGLTISYNEQFF
TRBV6-4	TRBJ2-3	CASSDGGLDTDTQYF
TRBV11-3	TRBJ2-1	CASSLGLAGHEQFF
TRBV6-2/TRBV6-3	TRBJ2-1	CATSGTGFMNEQFF
TRBV11-3	TRBJ2-7	CASSMTVSYEQYF
TRBV18	TRBJ1-5	CASSELRGSQHF
TRBV6-1	TRBJ2-1	CASRRLGGSPHNEQFF
TRBV24-1	TRBJ2-3	CATSDNRQPAGTQYF
TRBV6-1	TRBJ1-2	CASSLRTGRGNYGYTF
TRBV20-1	TRBJ2-1	CSATPSRGESYNEQFF
TRBV3-1	TRBJ2-3	CASSQVVDTQYF
TRBV7-8	TRBJ2-2	CASRSLHIQGNIPGELFF
TRBV12-3/TRBV12-4	TRBJ2-2	CASSHGAGNTGELFF
TRBV15	TRBJ2-5	CATSSHPLAGGTRGRGETQYF
TRBV27	TRBJ1-2	CASSLSFRKYGYTF
TRBV6-2/TRBV6-3	TRBJ2-7	CASSYEQGGRDEQYF